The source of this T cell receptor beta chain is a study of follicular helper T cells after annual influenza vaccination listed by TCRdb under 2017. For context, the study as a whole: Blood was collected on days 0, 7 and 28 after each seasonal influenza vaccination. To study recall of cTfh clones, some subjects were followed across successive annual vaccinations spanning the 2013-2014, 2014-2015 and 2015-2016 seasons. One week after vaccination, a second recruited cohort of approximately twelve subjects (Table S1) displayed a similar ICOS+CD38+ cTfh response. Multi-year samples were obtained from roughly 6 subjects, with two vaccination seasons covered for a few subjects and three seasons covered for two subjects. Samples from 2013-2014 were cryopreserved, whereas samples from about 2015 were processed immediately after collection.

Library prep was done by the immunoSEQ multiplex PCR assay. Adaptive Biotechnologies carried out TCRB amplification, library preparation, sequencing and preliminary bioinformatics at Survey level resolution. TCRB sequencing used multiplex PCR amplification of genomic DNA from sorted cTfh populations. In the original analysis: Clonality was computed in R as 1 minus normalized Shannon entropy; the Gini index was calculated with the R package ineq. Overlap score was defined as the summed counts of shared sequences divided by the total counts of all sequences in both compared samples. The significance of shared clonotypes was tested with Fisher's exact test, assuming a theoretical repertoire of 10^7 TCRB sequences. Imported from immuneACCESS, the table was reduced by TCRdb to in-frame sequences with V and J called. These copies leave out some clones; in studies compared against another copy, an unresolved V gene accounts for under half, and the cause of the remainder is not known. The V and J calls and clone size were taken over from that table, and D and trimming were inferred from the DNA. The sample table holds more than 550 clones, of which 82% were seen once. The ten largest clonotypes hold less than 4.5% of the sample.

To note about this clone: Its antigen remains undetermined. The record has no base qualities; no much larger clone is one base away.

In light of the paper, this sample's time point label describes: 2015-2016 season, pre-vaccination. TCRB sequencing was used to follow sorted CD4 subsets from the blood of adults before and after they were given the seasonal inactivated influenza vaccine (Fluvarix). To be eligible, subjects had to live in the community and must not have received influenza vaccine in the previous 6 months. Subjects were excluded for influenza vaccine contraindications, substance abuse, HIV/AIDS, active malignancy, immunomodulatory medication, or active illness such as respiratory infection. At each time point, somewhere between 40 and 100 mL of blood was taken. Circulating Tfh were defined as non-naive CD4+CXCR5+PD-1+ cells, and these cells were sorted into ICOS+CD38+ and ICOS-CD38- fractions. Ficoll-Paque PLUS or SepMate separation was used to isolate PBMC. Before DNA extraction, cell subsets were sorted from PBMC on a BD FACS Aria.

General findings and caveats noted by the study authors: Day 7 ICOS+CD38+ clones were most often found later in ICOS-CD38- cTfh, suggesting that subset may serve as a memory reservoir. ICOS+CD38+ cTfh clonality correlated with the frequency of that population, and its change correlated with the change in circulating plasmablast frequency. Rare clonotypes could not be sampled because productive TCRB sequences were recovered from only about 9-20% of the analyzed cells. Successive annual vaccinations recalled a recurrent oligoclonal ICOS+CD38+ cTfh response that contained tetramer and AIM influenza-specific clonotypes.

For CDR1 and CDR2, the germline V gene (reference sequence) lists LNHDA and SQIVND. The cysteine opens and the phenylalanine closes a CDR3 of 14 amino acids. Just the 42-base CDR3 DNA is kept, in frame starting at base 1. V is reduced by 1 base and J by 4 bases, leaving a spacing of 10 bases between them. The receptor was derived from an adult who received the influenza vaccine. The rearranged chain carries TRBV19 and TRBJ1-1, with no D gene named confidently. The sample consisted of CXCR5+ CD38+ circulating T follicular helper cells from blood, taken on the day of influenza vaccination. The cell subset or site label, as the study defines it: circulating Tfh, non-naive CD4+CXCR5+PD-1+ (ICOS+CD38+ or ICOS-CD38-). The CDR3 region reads CASSIAQRSTEAFF. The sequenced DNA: TGTGCCAGTAGTATAGCCCAGCGGTCCACTGAAGCTTTCTTT.